These 7 T cell receptor beta chains were all obtained from the same sample, sequenced in a study of T cell responses to AZD1222 COVID-19 vaccine. TCRdb's copy holds only in-frame clones and misses some; the assay was immunoSEQ multiplex PCR. The top ten clones hold about 3% of a sample with 120,000 or so clones, roughly 85% of them seen once. The sequenced sample was peripheral blood, obtained on day 0 of AZD1222 vaccination. The receptors originated from an adult in good health.

This sequence joins TRBV28 and TRBJ1-5, with 10 bases matching TRBD1. This CDR3 is 20 amino acids long. Losses at the gene ends were 1 base for V and 0 bases for J; bases not matched to a gene: 12. Germline CDR1 is MDHEN and CDR2 is SYDVKM. The CDR3 protein is CASSLSEPGQGSNSNQPQHF. Here the CDR3 DNA reads TGTGCCAGCAGTTTATCCGAACCGGGACAGGGGTCAAATAGCAATCAGCCCCAGCATTTT.

The genes are TRBV3-1 (or the pseudogene TRBV3-2) and TRBJ2-3; TRBD1 matches 8 bases. After removal of 6 bases from V and 12 bases from J, the junction contained 14 bases not matched to a gene. The CDR3 runs 14 residues. Germline CDR1 LGHDT, CDR2 YNNKEL (reference sequence). In DNA form, the CDR3 reads TGTGCCAGCAGGGACAGGGAAGGCCAAGTCCCCCAGTATTTT. Its protein is CASRDREGQVPQYF.

The gene calls are TRBV29-1 and TRBJ2-7; a possible D gene is TRBD2 (5 bases). The CDR3 consists of 12 residues. With 8 bases removed from V and 3 bases from J, the gap between germline ends came to 14 bases. The germline V gene encodes CDR1 SQVTM and CDR2 ANQGSEA. The CDR3 sequence: CSPWTRYYEQYF. The CDR3 nucleotides are TGCAGCCCATGGACTCGCTACTACGAGCAGTACTTC.

The chain carries TRBV5-1 and TRBJ2-5, with D tentatively TRBD2 (5 bases). Germline CDR1 is SGHRS and CDR2 is YFSETQ. The CDR3 is 13 amino acids. Trimming removed 2 bases from V and 3 bases from J, with 8 bases in between. CDR3 sequence reads: CASSFPGEETQYF. In DNA, the CDR3 is TGCGCCAGCAGCTTCCCCGGGGAAGAGACCCAGTACTTC.

This sequence joins TRBV19 and TRBJ1-5, with a weak D call TRBD1 (6 bases). CDR1 LNHDA and CDR2 SQIVND come from the germline V gene (reference sequence). With 7 bases removed from V and 0 bases from J, the gap between germline ends came to 16 bases. The CDR3 loop spans 16 amino acids. The CDR3 nucleotides are TGTGCCAGTAACGACTGGGGGGGCAATAGCAATCAGCCCCAGCATTTT. This codes for CASNDWGGNSNQPQHF.

The chain carries TRBV6-1 and TRBJ1-1, with D tentatively TRBD1 (5 bases). Between the trimmed V and J ends, which lost 1 base and 4 bases, there was a span of 13 bases. The CDR3 is 15 residues long. Germline V gene lookup returns CDR1 MNHNS and CDR2 SASEGT. In DNA form, the CDR3 reads TGTGCCAGCAGTGAAGAAGGGGCCTGGGGCACTGAAGCTTTCTTT. Translating gives CASSEEGAWGTEAFF.

This clone occurred once. V gene TRBV28 combines with J gene TRBJ2-5; 10 bases are shared with TRBD2. The trim removed 6 bases at V and 5 bases at J, leaving 9 bases unmatched. CDR1 is MDHEN, CDR2 SYDVKM, per germline. The CDR3 is 15 amino acids. CDR3 region: CASRRLAGQGETQYF. The CDR3 bases are TGTGCCAGCAGAAGACTAGCGGGCCAGGGGGAGACCCAGTACTTC.